This TCR beta chain was recorded in a study of cytomegalovirus exposure and HLA in healthy donors. This PCR relied on a set of 60 Vbeta primers and 13 Jbeta primers. Repertoires were generated with immunoSEQ multiplex PCR, while TCRdb's copy carries only in-frame clones and drops some. This sample has some 130,000 clones, with about 85% found just once. This CDR3 spans 14 amino acids. Germline V gene sequence: CDR1 MDHEN, CDR2 SYDVKM. With 4 bases clipped from V and 5 bases from J, the junction kept 5 bases outside the gene matches. This TCR was recovered from a woman aged 25 to 45 in good health and CMV-seropositive. The chain recombines TRBV28 with TRBJ1-5, with 7 bases aligning to TRBD1. Sequencing was performed on PBMCs. The CDR3, as DNA: TGTGCCAGCAGTTCCGGGGACAGAGATCAGCCCCAGCATTTT. Amino acid sequence: CASSSGDRDQPQHF.